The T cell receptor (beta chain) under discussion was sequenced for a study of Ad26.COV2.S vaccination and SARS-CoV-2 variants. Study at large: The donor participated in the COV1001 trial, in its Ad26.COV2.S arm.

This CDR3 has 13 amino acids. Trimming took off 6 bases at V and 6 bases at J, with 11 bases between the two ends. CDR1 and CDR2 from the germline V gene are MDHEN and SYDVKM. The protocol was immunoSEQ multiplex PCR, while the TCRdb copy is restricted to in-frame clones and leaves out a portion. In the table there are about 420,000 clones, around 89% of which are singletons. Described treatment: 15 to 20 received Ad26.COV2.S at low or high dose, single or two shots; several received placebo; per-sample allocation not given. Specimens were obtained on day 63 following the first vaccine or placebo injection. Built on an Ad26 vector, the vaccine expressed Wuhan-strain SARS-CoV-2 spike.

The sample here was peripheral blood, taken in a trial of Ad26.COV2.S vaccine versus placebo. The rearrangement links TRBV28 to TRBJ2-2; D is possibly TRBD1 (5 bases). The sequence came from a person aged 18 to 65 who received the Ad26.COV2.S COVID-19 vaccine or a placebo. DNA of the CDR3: TGTGCCAGCAGGGACATTAGGGCCGGGGAGCTGTTTTTT. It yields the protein CASRDIRAGELFF.